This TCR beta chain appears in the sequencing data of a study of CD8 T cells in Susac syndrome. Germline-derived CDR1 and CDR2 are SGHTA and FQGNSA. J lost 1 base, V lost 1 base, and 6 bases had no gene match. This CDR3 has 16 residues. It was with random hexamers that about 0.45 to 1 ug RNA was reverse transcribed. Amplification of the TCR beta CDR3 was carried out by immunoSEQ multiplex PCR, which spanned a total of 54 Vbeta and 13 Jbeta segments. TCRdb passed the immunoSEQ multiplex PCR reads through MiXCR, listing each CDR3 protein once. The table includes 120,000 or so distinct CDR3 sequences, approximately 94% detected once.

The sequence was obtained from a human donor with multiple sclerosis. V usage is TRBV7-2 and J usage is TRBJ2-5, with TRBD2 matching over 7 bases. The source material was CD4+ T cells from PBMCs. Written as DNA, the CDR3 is TGTGCCAGCAGCTTAGGGCCGTGGGGGGGCCAAGAGACCCAGTACTTC. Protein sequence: CASSLGPWGGQETQYF.